Shown below are 22 T cell receptor beta chains from a single sample sequenced in a study of shared clonotypes between healthy human individuals. Sequencing used immunoSEQ multiplex PCR; TCRdb keeps in-frame clones, though not all of them. The sample shows 2 million to 2.5 million clones, roughly 95% of them seen only once. The sequencing sample was made of naive CD4+ T cells sorted from blood. Subset here: CD45RA+ positively selected. The receptor set was obtained from a man aged 18 to 29 in good health.

The chain carries TRBV5-4 and TRBJ1-4; D is unclear. Trimming shortened V by 4 bases and J by 5 bases, and 12 bases separated the two germline ends. This CDR3 spans 14 amino acids. Germline CDR1 SGHNT, CDR2 YYREEE (reference sequence). DNA for the CDR3: TGTGCCAGCAGCCATGGGAACGACAATGAAAAACTGTTTTTT. It specifies CASSHGNDNEKLFF.

This sequence joins TRBV28 and TRBJ1-2, with D perhaps matching TRBD1 (5 bases). CDR3 length equals 13 residues. The germline gives CDR1 MDHEN, CDR2 SYDVKM. The V end lost 4 bases, the J end lost 7 bases, and 13 bases lay between the germline ends. The CDR3 loop is CASSSRGWGGYTF. CDR3 sequence (DNA): TGTGCCAGCAGTTCCCGGGGGTGGGGTGGCTACACCTTC.

The V gene is TRBV5-1, the J gene TRBJ1-1; a possible D gene is TRBD1 (6 bases). The germline V gene encodes CDR1 SGHRS and CDR2 YFSETQ. V dropped 0 bases and J dropped 5 bases, with 17 bases sitting between them. This CDR3 is 16 amino acids long. DNA for the CDR3: TGCGCCAGCAGCTTGGCCGTACTAAAGGGGGGAACTGAAGCTTTCTTT. Protein product: CASSLAVLKGGTEAFF.

This clone appeared a single time. The chain links TRBV18 to TRBJ2-7; 7 positions match TRBD1. J gave up 1 base and V 5 bases, and 8 bases lay outside the gene matches. Germline CDR1 reads KGHSH; CDR2 reads LQKENI. The CDR3 totals 15 residues. The CDR3 sequence is CASSLGQALSYEQYF. The CDR3 region has the DNA TGTGCCAGCTCATTAGGACAGGCGTTATCCTACGAGCAGTACTTC.

Concerning this clone: The same CDR3 arises from other DNA sequences in this sample as well. V and J are TRBV27 and TRBJ1-5; D is uncertain. CDR3 size: 12 residues. Between the trimmed V and J ends, which lost 2 bases and 6 bases, there was a span of 5 bases. Per the germline V gene, CDR1 is MNHEY and CDR2 is SMNVEV (reference sequence). CDR3 protein: CASSLTGQPQHF. The CDR3 region has the DNA TGTGCCAGCAGTTTAACGGGTCAGCCCCAGCATTTT.

The rearrangement joins TRBV15 to TRBJ2-1; the D gene is possibly TRBD2 (6 bases). The ends were cut back, 3 bases at V and 5 bases at J, with 11 bases in the middle. The CDR3 spans 14 residues. Germline V CDR1 and CDR2: LNHNV, YYDKDF (reference sequence). The CDR3 DNA follows: TGTGCCACCAGCAGTGGGACTGGCGACAATGAGCAGTTCTTC. It is translated as CATSSGTGDNEQFF.

The V gene is TRBV5-4, the J gene TRBJ2-7; D gene unclear. V gave up 4 bases and J gave up 7 bases, with 6 bases separating them. Germline CDR1 and CDR2: SGHNT and YYREEE (reference sequence). The CDR3 sequence is 10 residues long. Here the CDR3 reads CASSPLEQYF. Written as DNA, the CDR3 is TGTGCCAGCAGCCCTTTGGAGCAGTACTTC.

V gene TRBV5-4 combines with J gene TRBJ1-4; tentatively, D is TRBD1 (5 bases). The CDR3 loop spans 13 amino acids. Per germline, CDR1 SGHNT and CDR2 YYREEE (reference sequence). The V end was cut by 2 bases, the J end by 11 bases, with 13 bases between. CDR3 sequence (DNA): TGTGCCAGCAGCTTCAAGGGGAGGGATAAACTGTTTTTT. Its translation is CASSFKGRDKLFF.

The V gene is TRBV2, the J gene TRBJ2-5; D is uncertain. V was clipped by 6 bases and J by 2 bases, with 7 bases between them. Looked up from germline, CDR1 is SNHLY and CDR2 is FYNNEI. There are 12 residues in the CDR3. The CDR3 here is CASSRTQETQYF. The CDR3 bases are TGTGCCAGCAGCCGGACGCAAGAGACCCAGTACTTC.

The chain is built from TRBV7-8 and TRBJ1-1; the D is unclear. The CDR3 covers 18 residues. V lost 3 bases, J lost 1 base, and 21 bases lay in between. In germline, CDR1 is SGHVS, CDR2 FQNEAQ. CDR3 nucleotide sequence: TGTGCCAGCAGCTTTACCCGGGGTGCAAGGTTATGGAACACTGAAGCTTTCTTT. Translating it yields CASSFTRGARLWNTEAFF. The complete variable domain, with remaining parts taken from reference TRBV7-8 and TRBJ1-1, reads GAGVSQSPRYKVAKRGQDVALRCDPISGHVSLFWYQQALGQGPEFLTYFQNEAQLDKSGLPSDRFFAERPEGSVSTLKIQRTQQEDSAVYLCASSFTRGARLWNTEAFFGQGTRLTVV.

The J gene is TRBJ2-7, the V gene TRBV5-6, with D possibly being TRBD1 (5 bases). The germline gives CDR1 SGHDT, CDR2 YYEEEE. The CDR3 is 14 amino acids. The germline V and J ends were trimmed by 2 bases and 3 bases, with 12 bases remaining between them. The CDR3 spells CASSFSQGIYEQYF. CDR3 DNA sequence: TGTGCCAGCAGCTTTTCCCAGGGAATCTACGAGCAGTACTTC.

The V call is TRBV5-6, the J call TRBJ2-3; D is tentatively TRBD1 or TRBD2 (6 bases each). The CDR3 consists of 16 residues. The germline gives CDR1 SGHDT, CDR2 YYEEEE. V was clipped by 0 bases and J by 3 bases, with 14 bases between them. The CDR3 DNA sequence: TGTGCCAGCAGCTTGGGAGTGGGGGGCTCAACAGATACGCAGTATTTT. Its protein is CASSLGVGGSTDTQYF.

The chain recombines TRBV5-1 with TRBJ2-3; D ambiguous. The V gene's germline CDR1 is SGHRS and CDR2 YFSETQ. The CDR3 consists of 15 residues. The germline V and J ends were trimmed by 0 bases and 6 bases, with 14 bases remaining between them. The CDR3: CASSLAAATADTQYF. The CDR3, as DNA: TGCGCCAGCAGCTTGGCGGCGGCTACAGCGGATACGCAGTATTTT.

As regards this clone: This CDR3 is also generated by other DNA sequences in the sample. The V and J genes are TRBV4-1 and TRBJ1-2; no clear D gene. This CDR3 is built from 12 residues. Germline-derived CDR1 and CDR2 are MGHRA and YSYEKL. Trimming removed 1 base from V and 4 bases from J, with 4 bases in between. The CDR3 DNA reads as TGCGCCAGCAGCCAAGCCTCCTATGGCTACACCTTC. This translates into CASSQASYGYTF.

The J gene is TRBJ1-3, the V gene TRBV6-1; D might be TRBD1 (5 bases). The germline V and J ends were trimmed by 2 bases and 0 bases, with 8 bases remaining between them. CDR3 length: 15 amino acids. Per germline, CDR1 MNHNS and CDR2 SASEGT. The CDR3 region is CASSERGDSGNTIYF. As DNA, the CDR3 is TGTGCCAGCAGTGAAAGGGGAGACTCTGGAAACACCATATATTTT.

The chain joins TRBV29-1 to TRBJ2-2; TRBD2 matches at 8 bases. The CDR3 totals 14 residues. The germline V gene has CDR1 SQVTM and CDR2 ANQGSEA. J lost 0 bases, V lost 6 bases, and 3 bases had no gene match. The CDR3 loop is CSVRTSPNTGELFF. The CDR3 DNA follows: TGCAGCGTAAGGACTAGCCCGAACACCGGGGAGCTGTTTTTT.

The chain links TRBV5-4 to TRBJ2-1, with TRBD2 matching over 9 bases. Germline lookup yields CDR1 SGHNT and CDR2 YYREEE (reference sequence). J lost 8 bases, V lost 2 bases, and 11 bases had no gene match. CDR3 length: 16 residues. The chain's CDR3 is CASSFRAGGASDEQFF. As DNA, the CDR3 is TGTGCCAGCAGCTTCCGAGCGGGAGGTGCTTCCGATGAGCAGTTCTTC.

The chain recombines TRBV15 with TRBJ1-6, with a possible D match to TRBD1 (5 bases). The length of the CDR3 is 15 residues. Germline-derived CDR1 and CDR2 are LNHNV and YYDKDF (reference sequence). V was shortened by 0 bases and J by 7 bases, with 10 bases between the two germline ends. The CDR3 protein is CATSRDRGGNSPLHF. The CDR3 bases are TGTGCCACCAGCAGAGATAGGGGCGGGAATTCACCCCTCCACTTT.

The V and J genes are TRBV6-5 and TRBJ1-1; D is perhaps TRBD1 (5 bases). The length of the CDR3 is 13 residues. V dropped 6 bases and J dropped 0 bases, with 8 bases sitting between them. Germline CDR1 is MNHEY and CDR2 is SVGAGI. CDR3 coding DNA: TGTGCCAGCAGACGGGACCTGAACACTGAAGCTTTCTTT. This sequence encodes CASRRDLNTEAFF.

V usage is TRBV29-1 and J usage is TRBJ2-5; 14 bases map to TRBD2. Per germline, CDR1 SQVTM and CDR2 ANQGSEA. CDR3 length: 14 residues. After removal of 5 bases from V and 4 bases from J, the junction contained 3 bases not matched to a gene. The CDR3 here is CSVTGTSGGETQYF. CDR3 nucleotide sequence: TGCAGCGTTACCGGGACTAGCGGGGGAGAGACCCAGTACTTC.

This clone was picked up one time. The chain joins TRBV5-1 to TRBJ2-1, with 10 bases that match TRBD2. Germline CDR1 is SGHRS and CDR2 is YFSETQ. The CDR3 totals 16 residues. The ends lost 4 bases at V and 5 bases at J; junction bases unmatched: 9. This CDR3 reads CASSPVLAGQNNEQFF. CDR3 nucleotides: TGCGCCAGCAGCCCGGTACTAGCGGGACAAAACAATGAGCAGTTCTTC.

The chain employs TRBV2 and TRBJ2-5; D is perhaps TRBD2 (6 bases). This CDR3 is 13 amino acids long. The V gene's germline CDR1 is SNHLY and CDR2 FYNNEI. V was pared by 6 bases and J by 1 base, with 9 bases between. The CDR3 protein is CASRNGGQETQYF. The CDR3 DNA is TGTGCCAGCAGGAACGGGGGCCAAGAGACCCAGTACTTC.